This T cell receptor beta chain derives from a study of CD8 T cells in Susac syndrome. The CDR3 runs to 12 residues. The germline V gene encodes CDR1 SEHNR and CDR2 FQNEAQ (reference sequence). RNA amounts of 0.5 to 1 ug underwent reverse transcription with random hexamers. TCRdb reanalysed the immunoSEQ multiplex PCR reads using MiXCR and keeps one entry per CDR3 protein. Of 100,000 to 150,000 distinct CDR3 sequences listed, around 96% were seen once; the top ten hold around 0.12%. With respect to this clonotype: At one boundary the junction diverges from the germline segment, which might be a read error.

The receptor's source is a human donor in good health. This chain uses TRBV7-9 with TRBJ2-1; the D gene is possibly TRBD1 (6 bases). The specimen was CD4+ T cells from PBMCs. The CDR3: CASSILTGPYVF. The CDR3 DNA sequence: TGTGCCAGCAGTATTCTAACAGGGCCTTACGTCTTC.